This TCR beta chain was retrieved from a study of identical twins. Regarding the study as a whole: Models underestimated how often monozygotic twins shared out-of-frame TCR alpha.

cDNA carried unique molecular identifiers, and a universal primer site was added by template switching. TCRdb re-analysed the 5' RACE reads in MiXCR, keeping a single row per CDR3 protein. The table includes roughly 690,000 distinct CDR3 sequences, 21% detected once. This CDR3 is built from 15 residues. The V end was cut by 6 bases, the J end by 2 bases, with 11 bases between. This clonotype came up a few times. The antigen is not known. This same sample was also part of a study on T cells expressing NK-cell markers.

This receptor was identified in a young woman in good health. J is TRBJ2-6 and V is TRBV12-3 or TRBV12-4; D may be TRBD2 (5 bases). The sample consisted of PBMCs. The CDR3 sequence: CASSPQAAGANVLTF. CDR3 nucleotide sequence: TGTGCCAGCAGCCCCCAAGCGGCTGGGGCCAACGTCCTGACTTTC.